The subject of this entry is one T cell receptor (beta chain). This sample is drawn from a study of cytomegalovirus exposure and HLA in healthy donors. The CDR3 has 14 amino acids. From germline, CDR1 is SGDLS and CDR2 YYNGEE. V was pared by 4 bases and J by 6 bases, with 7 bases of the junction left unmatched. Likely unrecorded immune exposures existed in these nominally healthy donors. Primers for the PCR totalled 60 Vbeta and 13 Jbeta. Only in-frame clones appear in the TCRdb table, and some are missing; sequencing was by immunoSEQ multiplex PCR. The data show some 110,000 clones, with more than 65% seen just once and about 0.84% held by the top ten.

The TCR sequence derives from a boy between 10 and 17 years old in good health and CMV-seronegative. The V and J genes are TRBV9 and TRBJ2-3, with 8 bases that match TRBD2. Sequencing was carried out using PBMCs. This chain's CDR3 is CASSPGGGQDTQYF. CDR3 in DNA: TGTGCCAGCAGCCCCGGGGGGGGCCAGGATACGCAGTATTTT. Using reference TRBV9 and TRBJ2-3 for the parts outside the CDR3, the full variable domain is DSGVTQTPKHLITATGQRVTLRCSPRSGDLSVYWYQQSLDQGLQFLIQYYNGEERAKGNILERFSAQQFPDLHSELNLSSLELGDSALYFCASSPGGGQDTQYFGPGTRLTVL.